This T cell receptor (beta chain) is from a study of blood T cell repertoires in COVID-19. At the level of the study: Specimens from acute and convalescent COVID-19 originated in the United States, Italy and Spain. PBMCs, B-cell-depleted T cells, or T cells were the source of the cDNA or gDNA that made up the material.

In the source study's methods: The assay estimated nucleated cells by amplifying reference gene primers. Assay used: immunoSEQ multiplex PCR; TCRdb lists only in-frame clones, some missing. The V and J calls and the clone size are those of that table, but D and trimming were determined from the DNA. This sample yields 120,000 or so clones, of which approximately 82% are seen a single time; under 4.5% belongs to the top ten. This receptor was identified in a woman aged 45-65 years with acute or convalescent COVID-19. Material for sequencing was peripheral blood.

Here the CDR3 reads CASSLGQVNTEAFF. The CDR3, as DNA: TGTGCCAGCAGCCTGGGACAGGTGAACACTGAAGCTTTCTTT. The V call is TRBV6-5, the J call TRBJ1-1, with TRBD1 identical over 8 bases. The V gene's germline CDR1 is MNHEY and CDR2 SVGAGI. Germline trimming cut 6 bases from V and 0 bases from J; bases unmatched to any gene: 3. There are 14 residues in the CDR3.